Detailed here is one T cell receptor beta chain. Its antigen is still unknown. Primers: 60 Vbeta forward and 13 Jbeta reverse. TCRdb's copy holds only in-frame clones and misses some; the assay was immunoSEQ multiplex PCR. This sample has some 200,000 clones; 75% to 85% occur once, and the top ten carry over 1.5%. This CDR3 has 13 residues. Trimming removed 3 bases at V and 2 bases at J, with 7 bases between. Germline V CDR1 and CDR2: KGHSH, LQKENI. This sample stems from a study of cytomegalovirus exposure and HLA in healthy donors. The wider study: Of all 400 or so donors who were genotyped, 80% to 85% belonged to the Caucasian-associated ancestry cluster. Findings and limits, study-wide: Across donors, sequencing depth was assumed by presence/absence analyses to be roughly uniform.

The donors gave bone marrow, and they were healthy. Sample: PBMCs. V gene TRBV18 combines with J gene TRBJ1-2; D remains ambiguous. The sequence came from a girl aged 5 to 17 in good health and CMV-seropositive. The DNA of the CDR3 is TGTGCCAGCTCACCCGACAAGAACTATGGCTACACCTTC. Translating it yields CASSPDKNYGYTF. Drawing the rest from reference TRBV18 and TRBJ1-2, the complete variable domain is NAGVMQNPRHLVRRRGQEARLRCSPMKGHSHVYWYRQLPEEGLKFMVYLQKENIIDESGMPKERFSAEFPKEGPSILRIQQVVRGDSAAYFCASSPDKNYGYTFGSGTRLTVV.